These T cell receptor beta chains were read from a single sample in a study of cytomegalovirus exposure and HLA in healthy donors. TCRdb's copy holds only in-frame clones and misses some; the assay was immunoSEQ multiplex PCR. The sample comprises over 95,000 clones, roughly 80% of which are singletons, and 1.5% to 2.5% rests with the top ten. The sequencing sample was made of PBMCs. These receptors all come from a man in his forties in good health and CMV-seronegative. Both conserved end residues are part of each CDR3. The order of the fields is D gene, V gene, clone size, J gene, CDR3 protein, CDR3 DNA. The D gene is left open where the match is weak. Only part of the rows carry a size: once, few, many, or a class if the clone is expanded.

d_gene: .
v_gene: TRBV4-3
abundance: few
j_gene: TRBJ1-5
CDR3aa: CASSQDFGGNQPQHF
CDR3nt: TGCGCCAGCAGCCAAGATTTCGGGGGGAATCAGCCCCAGCATTTT

d_gene: TRBD2
v_gene: TRBV7-9
abundance: .
j_gene: TRBJ2-3
CDR3aa: CASNPWREGQYF
CDR3nt: TGTGCCAGCAACCCCTGGCGGGAGGGCCAGTATTTT

d_gene: TRBD2
v_gene: TRBV7-9
abundance: .
j_gene: TRBJ2-3
CDR3aa: CSSSDGRAGGVTDTQYF
CDR3nt: TGTTCCAGCAGCGATGGGCGAGCGGGGGGGGTCACAGATACGCAGTATTTT

d_gene: TRBD1
v_gene: TRBV18
abundance: few
j_gene: TRBJ2-1
CDR3aa: CASSPQRTGNNEQFF
CDR3nt: TGTGCCAGCTCACCACAAAGGACAGGGAACAATGAGCAGTTCTTC

d_gene: .
v_gene: TRBV5-4
abundance: .
j_gene: TRBJ2-1
CDR3aa: CASSPAAGSYNEQFF
CDR3nt: TGTGCCAGCAGCCCAGCGGCTGGGTCCTACAATGAGCAGTTCTTC

d_gene: TRBD2
v_gene: TRBV5-1
abundance: once
j_gene: TRBJ2-7
CDR3aa: CASSERAGGHYEQYF
CDR3nt: TGCGCCAGCTCCGAAAGGGCGGGAGGACACTACGAGCAGTACTTC

d_gene: TRBD1
v_gene: TRBV7-2
abundance: .
j_gene: TRBJ1-1
CDR3aa: CASSPSRDRGTKAFF
CDR3nt: TGTGCCAGCAGCCCGTCCCGGGACAGGGGAACTAAAGCTTTCTTT

d_gene: TRBD2
v_gene: TRBV28
abundance: .
j_gene: TRBJ2-3
CDR3aa: CARSQVGRSSTDTQYF
CDR3nt: TGTGCCCGCAGCCAGGTCGGGAGGTCATCGACAGATACGCAGTATTTT

d_gene: TRBD1
v_gene: TRBV5-8
abundance: .
j_gene: TRBJ1-2
CDR3aa: CASSLVYGRGPGGYTF
CDR3nt: TGTGCCAGCAGCTTGGTTTACGGGAGGGGGCCTGGCGGCTACACCTTC

d_gene: TRBD1
v_gene: TRBV30
abundance: .
j_gene: TRBJ2-7
CDR3aa: CAWEGQGIYEQYF
CDR3nt: TGTGCCTGGGAAGGACAGGGAATCTACGAGCAGTACTTC

d_gene: .
v_gene: TRBV5-1
abundance: .
j_gene: TRBJ1-5
CDR3aa: CASSLGQELNQPQHF
CDR3nt: TGCGCCAGCAGCTTGGGACAGGAACTGAATCAGCCCCAGCATTTT

d_gene: TRBD1
v_gene: TRBV5-1
abundance: .
j_gene: TRBJ1-3
CDR3aa: CASSLDGQGVSGNTIYF
CDR3nt: TGCGCCAGCAGCTTGGATGGACAGGGGGTCTCTGGAAACACCATATATTTT

d_gene: .
v_gene: TRBV9
abundance: .
j_gene: TRBJ1-1
CDR3aa: CASSPWGDQDTEAFF
CDR3nt: TGTGCCAGCAGCCCTTGGGGGGATCAGGACACTGAAGCTTTCTTT

d_gene: .
v_gene: TRBV21-1
abundance: .
j_gene: TRBJ2-7
CDR3aa: CASIRRGGRTYEQYF
CDR3nt: TGTGCCAGCATCCGGAGGGGCGGGAGGACCTACGAGCAGTACTTC

d_gene: .
v_gene: TRBV7-6
abundance: .
j_gene: TRBJ2-3
CDR3aa: CASSHDGASTDTQYF
CDR3nt: TGTGCCAGCAGCCACGATGGGGCTAGCACAGATACGCAGTATTTT

d_gene: .
v_gene: TRBV11-3
abundance: .
j_gene: TRBJ2-1
CDR3aa: CASSLGANNEQFF
CDR3nt: TGTGCCAGCAGCTTAGGGGCCAACAATGAGCAGTTCTTC

d_gene: .
v_gene: TRBV28
abundance: .
j_gene: TRBJ1-5
CDR3aa: CASSLGGSQPQHF
CDR3nt: TGTGCCAGCAGTTTAGGGGGGAGTCAGCCCCAGCATTTT

d_gene: TRBD1
v_gene: TRBV30
abundance: .
j_gene: TRBJ1-2
CDR3aa: CAWQPWGQGEVGFYGYTF
CDR3nt: TGTGCCTGGCAGCCCTGGGGACAGGGAGAAGTTGGTTTCTATGGCTACACCTTC

d_gene: .
v_gene: TRBV29-1
abundance: few
j_gene: TRBJ2-1
CDR3aa: CSVTSTSYNEQFF
CDR3nt: TGCAGCGTCACTAGTACCTCCTACAATGAGCAGTTCTTC

d_gene: .
v_gene: TRBV6-1
abundance: .
j_gene: TRBJ2-3
CDR3aa: CASTLGGWQYF
CDR3nt: TGTGCCAGCACCCTTGGCGGTTGGCAGTATTTT

d_gene: .
v_gene: TRBV28
abundance: .
j_gene: TRBJ2-3
CDR3aa: CASSSTYSTDTQYF
CDR3nt: TGTGCCAGCAGTTCCACCTACTCCACAGATACGCAGTATTTT

d_gene: TRBD1
v_gene: TRBV6-4
abundance: .
j_gene: TRBJ1-1
CDR3aa: CASSDTPTGLITEAFF
CDR3nt: TGTGCCAGCAGTGACACACCGACAGGGTTGATCACTGAAGCTTTCTTT